Listed below are T cell receptor beta chains from one sample, sequenced in a study of blood T cells in healthy people across ages. Via MiXCR, TCRdb re-called the 5' RACE reads, giving one row per CDR3 protein. The repertoire consists of 750,000 or so distinct CDR3 sequences, with approximately 25% occurring once and the leading ten covering roughly a tenth. The sample also formed part of further work on T cells of mothers and their children.

Input material: blood. These receptors originate from a boy aged 5 to 17 in good health. Each CDR3 is given with its conserved first and last residue. The D gene is left open where the match is weak. A row's size may be missing; if present it is once, few, many or a size class.

V	D	J	size	DNA	CDR3
TRBV18	TRBD1	TRBJ1-2	few	TGTGCCAGCTCACGAGCCAAGGGACAGGAGTATGGCTACACCTTC	CASSRAKGQEYGYTF
TRBV11-2	.	TRBJ2-1	many	TGTGCCAGCAGCTTCGGGGATGAGCAGTTCTTC	CASSFGDEQFF
TRBV4-1	.	TRBJ2-1	few	TGCGCCAGCAGCCAAGAGGACGATGAGCAGTTCTTC	CASSQEDDEQFF
TRBV12-3/TRBV12-4	.	TRBJ2-3	few	TGTGCCAGCAGTTTAAATTGGCCCGGGGCGGATACGCAGTATTTT	CASSLNWPGADTQYF
TRBV7-2	TRBD2	TRBJ2-6	.	TGTGCCAGCAGCTCCATCGAGCGGGGGGCTGGGGCCAACGTCCTGACTTTC	CASSSIERGAGANVLTF
TRBV27	.	TRBJ2-2	few	TGTGCCAGCAGTTTAGCAGGGAGGGAGCTGTTTTTT	CASSLAGRELFF
TRBV7-9	TRBD2	TRBJ2-7	.	TGTGCCAGCAGACGTAGCGGGGGGCCCTCCTACGAGCAGTACTTC	CASRRSGGPSYEQYF
TRBV5-1	TRBD2	TRBJ2-3	.	TGCGCCAGCAGCTTGGTGGACGCGGGGGGTCCCACAGATACGCAGTATTTT	CASSLVDAGGPTDTQYF
TRBV7-3	TRBD1	TRBJ2-5	.	TGTGCCAGCAGCGGGACAGGGGGCGAGGTGCAGTACTTC	CASSGTGGEVQYF
TRBV27	TRBD1	TRBJ2-5	.	TGTGCCAGCACGGACAGGGACTCCGTGACCCAGTACTTC	CASTDRDSVTQYF
TRBV7-9	.	TRBJ1-2	.	TGTGCCAGCAGCCCCGTTCTTAACTATGGCTACACCTTC	CASSPVLNYGYTF
TRBV28	TRBD1	TRBJ1-1	.	TGTGCCAGCATTAGGGGACAGGGGTTGAACACTGAAGCTTTCTTT	CASIRGQGLNTEAFF
TRBV6-6	TRBD1	TRBJ2-7	.	TGTGCCGGCAGTTTCGGGACAGGGGGCTTCAACGAGCAGTACTTC	CAGSFGTGGFNEQYF
TRBV25-1	.	TRBJ2-1	few	TGTGCCACCCAAGAGGGGACGTCGTCCTACAATGAGCAGTTCTTC	CATQEGTSSYNEQFF
TRBV7-9	TRBD1	TRBJ2-7	few	TGCGCCAGCAGCTTAGACCCGACAGGGATCGAGCAGTACTTC	CASSLDPTGIEQYF
TRBV15	TRBD2	TRBJ2-7	.	TGTGCCACCAGCAGATGGGGGGGGTACGAGCAGTACTTC	CATSRWGGYEQYF
TRBV3-1	TRBD1	TRBJ2-3	few	TGTGCCAGCAGCCAACGTTCTGGACAGGGGAGCACAGATACGCAGTATTTT	CASSQRSGQGSTDTQYF
TRBV5-1	TRBD1	TRBJ2-5	.	TGCGCCAGCAGCTCGACAGGGGGCGGGTCGGAAGAGACCCAGTACTTC	CASSSTGGGSEETQYF
TRBV6-4	TRBD2	TRBJ2-7	.	TGTGCCAGCAGTGACGGGACTAGCGGGAGCGAGCAGTACTTC	CASSDGTSGSEQYF
TRBV27	.	TRBJ1-5	.	TGTGCCAGCAAATGGACATCGTATAGCAATCAGCCCCAGCATTTT	CASKWTSYSNQPQHF
TRBV6-5	TRBD1	TRBJ1-2	few	TGTGCCAGCAGCCGGGGACAGGGGGATGGCTACACCTTC	CASSRGQGDGYTF
TRBV7-9	.	TRBJ1-4	.	TGTGCCAGCAGCTCCTCCGTCGGGCCAGGACAAGGGGAAAAACTGTTTTTT	CASSSSVGPGQGEKLFF
TRBV10-3	TRBD1	TRBJ2-5	few	TGTGCCATCAGTCATTTAGGGACAGGGAGACCAGGGGAGACCCAGTACTTC	CAISHLGTGRPGETQYF
TRBV7-9	.	TRBJ2-6	.	TGTGCCAGCAGATGGACAGCGAAAGATTCTGGGGCCAACGTCCTGACTTTC	CASRWTAKDSGANVLTF
TRBV7-3	TRBD2	TRBJ2-1	.	TGTGCCAGCCAACCCCTAGCGGCAGCTAACAATGAGCAGTTCTTC	CASQPLAAANNEQFF
TRBV20-1	.	TRBJ2-1	.	TGCAGTGCTGGGGCACTAGGAGGATTCGACAATGAGCAGTTCTTC	CSAGALGGFDNEQFF
TRBV20-1	TRBD1	TRBJ1-5	.	TGCAGTGCTACCGGGACAGGGTTGGGTATATGTCAGCCCCAGCATTTT	CSATGTGLGICQPQHF
TRBV20-1	.	TRBJ2-5	few	TGCAGTGCCCCTTTAAAAGGGACACGAAAAGAGACCCAGTACTTC	CSAPLKGTRKETQYF
TRBV15	.	TRBJ2-5	few	TGTGCCACCAGCAGAGATTTGTCACAGCAAGAGACCCAGTACTTC	CATSRDLSQQETQYF
TRBV4-3	TRBD2	TRBJ2-1	.	TGCGCCAGCAGCCAGGCTACTCTAGCGGGGGGTCGCTACAATGAGCAGTTCTTC	CASSQATLAGGRYNEQFF
TRBV29-1	.	TRBJ2-2	.	TGCAGCGCCCTGAAGACCGGGGAGCTGTTTTTT	CSALKTGELFF
TRBV20-1	.	TRBJ1-5	few	TGCAGTGCACCTACAGGTGACAATCAGCCCCAGCATTTT	CSAPTGDNQPQHF
TRBV6-2/TRBV6-3	.	TRBJ2-7	.	TGTGCCAGCAGCCGGGGACACCCGTCTACAGATTACGAGCAGTACTTC	CASSRGHPSTDYEQYF
TRBV6-1	TRBD1	TRBJ1-4	few	TGTGCCAGCAGCTCCCGGGACAGGGGCCCAACTAATGAAAAACTGTTTTTT	CASSSRDRGPTNEKLFF
TRBV9	.	TRBJ2-1	.	TGTGCCAGCAGCGGGATTCGCAATGAGCAGTTCTTC	CASSGIRNEQFF
TRBV5-1	TRBD2	TRBJ2-3	.	TGCGCCACTTCGACTAGCGGGAACGGATTCACAGATACGCAGTATTTT	CATSTSGNGFTDTQYF
TRBV7-6	.	TRBJ2-7	.	TGTGCCAGCAGCTTAGCCCCTTCCGACCTCGCTCCCTACGAGCAGTACTTC	CASSLAPSDLAPYEQYF
TRBV4-2	TRBD2	TRBJ2-7	.	TGTGCCAGCAGCCAAGATATCGAGCGGGAGCCATCCTACGAGCAGTACTTC	CASSQDIEREPSYEQYF
TRBV6-1	TRBD1	TRBJ1-4	.	TGTGCCACCAACAGGGGGCCAGGTGAAAAACTGTTTTTT	CATNRGPGEKLFF
TRBV28	.	TRBJ1-2	few	TGTGCCCCCCTCGGCAGGGCCGACGTTAACTATGGCTACACCTTC	CAPLGRADVNYGYTF
TRBV6-6	.	TRBJ1-4	.	TGTGCCAGCAGTTACTCCAGACAGATTGAAAAACTGTTTTTT	CASSYSRQIEKLFF
TRBV6-2/TRBV6-3	.	TRBJ2-5	few	TGTGCCAGCAGCCCGACTCGAGCTAACTCGACCCAGTACTTC	CASSPTRANSTQYF
TRBV10-3	.	TRBJ2-3	.	TGTGCCACCAGGGACACCCTCACAGATACGCAGTATTTT	CATRDTLTDTQYF
TRBV20-1	.	TRBJ2-3	few	TGCAGTGCTAGAGATATTGGGGGGGGCGCAGATACGCAGTATTTT	CSARDIGGGADTQYF
TRBV5-1	TRBD1	TRBJ2-5	.	TGCGCCAGCAGCGAGGGACAGCCCCAAGAGACCCAGTACTTC	CASSEGQPQETQYF
TRBV7-2	.	TRBJ2-7	few	TGTGCCAGTAGGACGGATAGCTCCTACGAGCAGTACTTC	CASRTDSSYEQYF
TRBV9	.	TRBJ2-1	few	TGTGCCAGCAGCCCCGTGGAGTACAATGAGCAGTTCTTC	CASSPVEYNEQFF
TRBV3-1	.	TRBJ1-5	.	TGTGCCACCGGGGCGCCAGGACAGCCCCAGCATTTT	CATGAPGQPQHF
TRBV12-3/TRBV12-4	.	TRBJ1-4	few	TGTGCCAGCAGTGAACAGGCCGAAAAACTGTTTTTT	CASSEQAEKLFF
TRBV3-1	TRBD2	TRBJ2-5	few	TGTGCCAGCAGCCAAGATTCCGGGAGGGCCAAAGAGACCCAGTACTTC	CASSQDSGRAKETQYF
TRBV7-2	.	TRBJ1-5	few	TGTGCCAGCAGCTTAGCGAGTACGGGGGGCCATCAGCCCCAGCATTTT	CASSLASTGGHQPQHF
TRBV10-3	.	TRBJ1-3	few	TGTGCCATCAGTGACAGCTCTGGAAACACCATATATTTT	CAISDSSGNTIYF
TRBV5-1	.	TRBJ2-5	.	TGCGCCAGCAGCCTAACGACAGGGAGGGAGACCCAGTACTTC	CASSLTTGRETQYF
TRBV29-1	TRBD2	TRBJ2-3	.	TGCAGCGTTGAGGTCCTAGCGGTAGATACGCAGTATTTT	CSVEVLAVDTQYF
TRBV3-1	TRBD2	TRBJ2-7	few	TGTGCCAGCAGCCCCGCTAGCGGGCCCTCCTACGAGCAGTACTTC	CASSPASGPSYEQYF
TRBV2	TRBD2	TRBJ2-1	few	TGTGCCAGCAGACCCGTGACTAGCAATTACAATGAGCAGTTCTTC	CASRPVTSNYNEQFF
TRBV5-1	.	TRBJ2-6	.	TGCGCCTCGGAGCCTTTCCCCCACTCTGGGGCCAACGTCCTGACTTTC	CASEPFPHSGANVLTF
TRBV5-1	.	TRBJ2-5	few	TGCGCCAGCGGTCCGGGGCACCAAGAGACCCAGTACTTC	CASGPGHQETQYF
TRBV21-1	.	TRBJ1-5	.	TGTGCCAGCAGCAAAGGAAATAGCAATCAGCCCCAGCATTTT	CASSKGNSNQPQHF